A selection of T cell receptor beta chains follows, all from one sample in a study of T cells in Graves' hyperthyroidism and ophthalmopathy. TCRdb recomputed calls from the multiplex PCR reads with MiXCR, one row per CDR3 protein. The table has about 480,000 distinct CDR3 sequences, around 24% seen once. The sequencing sample was made of blood. The receptor set was obtained from a woman in her 30s with Graves' ophthalmopathy. Each CDR3 is given with its conserved first and last residue. Fields, in order: clone size, V gene, D gene, J gene, CDR3 DNA, CDR3 protein. D genes are given only for firm matches. Clone size is shown for a subset of rows, as once, few, many or a class of expanded clone.

>many|TRBV7-8|.|TRBJ2-2
TGTGCCAGCAGCTCTCCCGACAGTGGGGTAACCGGGGAGCTGTTTTTT
CASSSPDSGVTGELFF
>few|TRBV12-3/TRBV12-4|.|TRBJ1-1
TGTGCCAGCAGCCCATCTCGTCCCGTGAACACTGAAGCTTTCTTT
CASSPSRPVNTEAFF
>.|TRBV25-1|TRBD2|TRBJ2-5
TGTGCCAGCAGTGAAGGGAGAACTAGCGGGGGCCGCCAAGAGACCCAGTACTTC
CASSEGRTSGGRQETQYF
>.|TRBV2|.|TRBJ1-2
TGTTCCAGCAGTGAAGGCTTCAGTTACTATGGCTACACCTTC
CSSSEGFSYYGYTF
>many|TRBV6-1|.|TRBJ1-1
TGTGCCAGCAGGTTCAGGTATTATACGAACACTGAAGCTTTCTTT
CASRFRYYTNTEAFF
>many|TRBV29-1|.|TRBJ1-2
TGCAGCGTTGAATCCAGGTCCTACGGCTACACCTTC
CSVESRSYGYTF
>many|TRBV19|TRBD1|TRBJ2-7
TGTGCCAGTAGTACCCGGGACAGCCCTCCGATGGAGCAGTACTTC
CASSTRDSPPMEQYF
>many|TRBV13|TRBD1|TRBJ1-2
TGTGCCAGCAGCTTGTCTCAGGGGGCTGGGGTTGGCTACACCTTC
CASSLSQGAGVGYTF
>.|TRBV2|.|TRBJ2-2
TGTGCCAGCAGTCCACAGGTCGGGATCACCGGGGAGCTGTTTTTT
CASSPQVGITGELFF
>many|TRBV12-3/TRBV12-4|TRBD1|TRBJ1-3
TGTGCCAGCAGTTTATTCCACAGGGGGGTTGGAAACACCATATATTTT
CASSLFHRGVGNTIYF
>many|TRBV30|TRBD1|TRBJ1-3
TGTGCCTGGAGTCAAGACAGGGGGCCTGGAAACACCATATATTTT
CAWSQDRGPGNTIYF
>.|TRBV12-3/TRBV12-4|.|TRBJ2-2
TGTGCCAGTGCGAGGAGTTATCCCGGGGAGCTGTTTTTT
CASARSYPGELFF
>.|TRBV6-1|.|TRBJ1-5
TGTGCCAGCAGTGAATTATGGACGGAGGGGCAGCCCCAGCATTTT
CASSELWTEGQPQHF
>.|TRBV24-1|.|TRBJ1-6
TGTGCCACCAGTGACCAACACAATTCACCCCTCCACTTT
CATSDQHNSPLHF
>many|TRBV5-5|TRBD1|TRBJ1-2
TGTGCCAGCAGCTTAGGACAGGGAATCTATGGCTACACCTTC
CASSLGQGIYGYTF
>.|TRBV5-1|TRBD2|TRBJ2-2
TGCGCCAGCAGTCGGGGTAGCGGGGGCAGCACCGGGGAGCTGTTTTTT
CASSRGSGGSTGELFF
>many|TRBV7-8|.|TRBJ1-1
TGTGCCAGCAGCTTAGGGAGGGCAGGGAGGACTGAAGCTTTCTTT
CASSLGRAGRTEAFF
>many|TRBV30|TRBD1|TRBJ2-7
TGTGCCTGGAGCCCGACAGGGGTCGAGCAGTACTTC
CAWSPTGVEQYF
>many|TRBV12-3/TRBV12-4|TRBD1|TRBJ1-1
TGTGCCAGCAAGGGACAGGGATTCACTGAAGCTTTCTTT
CASKGQGFTEAFF
>many|TRBV20-1|TRBD2|TRBJ2-2
TGCAGTGCTAGAGATAACGCGGGGGGAAACACCGGGGAGCTGTTTTTT
CSARDNAGGNTGELFF
>.|TRBV12-3/TRBV12-4|.|TRBJ2-7
TGTGCCAGCAGTTTAGTATCCGGGGGCGGGCACGAGCAGTACTTC
CASSLVSGGGHEQYF
>.|TRBV20-1|.|TRBJ1-2
TGCAGTGCTAGAGCAGCCCGAAACTATGGCTACACCTTC
CSARAARNYGYTF
>many|TRBV6-1|.|TRBJ2-4
TGTGCCAGCAGGGGAACGCGGGGTCGCGAAAACATTCAGTACTTC
CASRGTRGRENIQYF
>many|TRBV28|.|TRBJ1-2
TGTGCCAGCAGTTCCCCCCCAGGCAGCCGCTATGGCTACACCTTC
CASSSPPGSRYGYTF
>.|TRBV19|TRBD1|TRBJ2-7
TGTGCCAGTGGGGCAATTGGGGACAGGGGCTCCTACGAGCAGTACTTC
CASGAIGDRGSYEQYF
>many|TRBV6-2/TRBV6-3|.|TRBJ1-5
TGTGCCAGCAATATATGGGGCTCCAATCAGCCCCAGCATTTT
CASNIWGSNQPQHF
>many|TRBV7-8|.|TRBJ2-5
TGTGCCAGCAGCCAAAAATTCGTCAGGACCGCGCAAGAGACCCAGTACTTC
CASSQKFVRTAQETQYF
>.|TRBV19|TRBD1|TRBJ2-6
TGTGCCAGTACTGGACAGGGAGCTGGGGCCAACGTCCTGACTTTC
CASTGQGAGANVLTF
>many|TRBV10-1|TRBD1|TRBJ1-1
TGCGCCAGCAGTGATTCGACAGGGCGGGGGGAAGCTTTCTTT
CASSDSTGRGEAFF
>few|TRBV11-2|TRBD1|TRBJ2-2
TGTGCCAGCAGCTTAGGGACAGGGGGAACGGTGAACACCGGGGAGCTGTTTTTT
CASSLGTGGTVNTGELFF
>.|TRBV6-5|.|TRBJ1-2
TGTGCCAGCACGACAGAAGCCTATGGCTACACCTTC
CASTTEAYGYTF
>many|TRBV20-1|.|TRBJ1-2
TGCAGTGCTAGAGATTCCCAACGGCTTAGCTACACCTTC
CSARDSQRLSYTF
>.|TRBV5-6|.|TRBJ2-7
TGTGCCAGCAGCCCCGTACCGGGGGCGGGATACGAGCAGTACTTC
CASSPVPGAGYEQYF
>.|TRBV11-2|.|TRBJ1-2
TGTGCCAGCAGTTCCGGGGGAAGCAGGGGCTATGGCTACACCTTC
CASSSGGSRGYGYTF
>many|TRBV20-1|TRBD1|TRBJ1-2
TGCAGTGCTAGAGTCCCTCCGGGACAGGGTGGCGGCTACACCTTC
CSARVPPGQGGGYTF
>.|TRBV5-1|TRBD1|TRBJ2-5
TGCGCCAGCAGCCCGTGGGGACAGCCCCAAGAGACCCAGTACTTC
CASSPWGQPQETQYF
>many|TRBV10-3|.|TRBJ1-1
TGTGCCATCAGTGGTCTGGGAATTGAGGGCACTGAAGCTTTCTTT
CAISGLGIEGTEAFF
>.|TRBV10-1|TRBD2|TRBJ2-7
TGCGCCAGCAGTGAGTCCCTAGCGGGAGCCTACGAGCAGTACTTC
CASSESLAGAYEQYF
>once|TRBV6-1|.|TRBJ2-5
TGTGCCAGCAGCCCCAGCCCCGAGGGGGAGACCCAGTACTTC
CASSPSPEGETQYF
>many|TRBV12-3/TRBV12-4|TRBD2|TRBJ2-7
TGTGCCAGCAGATCGGGGACTAGCGGGTCCTACGAGCAGTACTTC
CASRSGTSGSYEQYF
>.|TRBV9|.|TRBJ2-5
TGTGCCAGCAGCGTCACGATTCAGGGGAAAGGGCAAGAGACCCAGTACTTC
CASSVTIQGKGQETQYF
>.|TRBV15|.|TRBJ2-2
TGTGCCACCAGTGCTGGGAACACCGGGGAGCTGTTTTTT
CATSAGNTGELFF
>.|TRBV19|.|TRBJ2-4
TGTGCCAGTAGTATCAAGACAGGGAGGCGGTGGGCCAAAAACATTAAGTACTTC
CASSIKTGRRWAKNIKYF
>many|TRBV10-1|TRBD2|TRBJ2-2
TGCGCCAGCAGTGAGTCGACGGACCCGGGACTAGCCTTCACCGGGGAGCTGTTTTTT
CASSESTDPGLAFTGELFF
>.|TRBV12-3/TRBV12-4|.|TRBJ1-5
TGTGCCAGCAGTTTATATCAAGGATTCTATAGCAATCAGCCCCAGCATTTT
CASSLYQGFYSNQPQHF
>few|TRBV28|.|TRBJ1-1
TGTGCCAGCAGTTTTGACGGGGATAACGGTGAAGCTTTCTTT
CASSFDGDNGEAFF
>.|TRBV5-1|.|TRBJ2-5
TGCGCCAGCAGCTCGTCCCTACAAGAGACCCAGTACTTC
CASSSSLQETQYF
>.|TRBV28|.|TRBJ2-7
TGTGCCAGCAGTTCTCCGACAGGTCGCTTTACCTACGAGCAGTACTTC
CASSSPTGRFTYEQYF
>.|TRBV7-3|.|TRBJ1-2
TGTGCCAGCAGCTTGACAGGCTACACCTTC
CASSLTGYTF
>many|TRBV24-1|.|TRBJ2-5
TGTGCCACCAGTGACCGTCGTACAGGGTTGAGGAAAGAGACCCAGTACTTC
CATSDRRTGLRKETQYF
>many|TRBV12-3/TRBV12-4|.|TRBJ1-2
TGTGCCAGCAGCTGGGGGGGCTTTGACTACACCTTC
CASSWGGFDYTF
>many|TRBV20-1|TRBD2|TRBJ2-7
TGCAGTGCTAGGATCGGCGGGGGGGCTTCCTACGAGCAGTACTTC
CSARIGGGASYEQYF
>many|TRBV7-9|.|TRBJ1-3
TGTGCCAGCAGCTTAGATGCCCTAGGAAACACCATATATTTT
CASSLDALGNTIYF
>.|TRBV28|.|TRBJ1-1
.
CATSFFGQGANTEAFF
>many|TRBV5-1|.|TRBJ2-7
TGCGCCAGCAGCTACTCCGGGACATCAACCTACGAGCAGTACTTC
CASSYSGTSTYEQYF
>many|TRBV29-1|.|TRBJ1-1
TGCAGCGTTGTAAGGACAGTCATGAACACTGAAGCTTTCTTT
CSVVRTVMNTEAFF
>many|TRBV4-1|.|TRBJ2-2
TGCGCCAGCAGCCAACTCGGTCGTTGGGCCGGGGAGCTGTTTTTT
CASSQLGRWAGELFF
>few|TRBV9|.|TRBJ1-5
TGTGCCAGCAGCCAGGGACTCTGGGGCAATCAGCCCCAGCATTTT
CASSQGLWGNQPQHF